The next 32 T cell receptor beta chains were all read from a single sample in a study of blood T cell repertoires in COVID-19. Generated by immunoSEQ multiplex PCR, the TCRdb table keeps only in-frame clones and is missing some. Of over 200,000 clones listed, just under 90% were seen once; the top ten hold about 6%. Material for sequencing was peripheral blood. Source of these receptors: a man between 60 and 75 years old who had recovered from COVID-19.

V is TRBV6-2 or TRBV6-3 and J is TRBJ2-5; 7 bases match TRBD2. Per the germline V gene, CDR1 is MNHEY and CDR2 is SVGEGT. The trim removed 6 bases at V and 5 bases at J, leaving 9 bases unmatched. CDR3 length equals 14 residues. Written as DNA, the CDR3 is TGTGCCAGCAGCCCGGCGGGGGTGCGGGAGACCCAGTACTTC. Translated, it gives CASSPAGVRETQYF.

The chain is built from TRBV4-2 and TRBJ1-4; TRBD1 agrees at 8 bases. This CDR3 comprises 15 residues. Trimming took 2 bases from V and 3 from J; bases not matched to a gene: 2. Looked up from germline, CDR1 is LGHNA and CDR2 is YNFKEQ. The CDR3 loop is CASSQSGQANEKLFF. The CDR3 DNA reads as TGTGCCAGCAGCCAATCGGGACAGGCTAATGAAAAACTGTTTTTT.

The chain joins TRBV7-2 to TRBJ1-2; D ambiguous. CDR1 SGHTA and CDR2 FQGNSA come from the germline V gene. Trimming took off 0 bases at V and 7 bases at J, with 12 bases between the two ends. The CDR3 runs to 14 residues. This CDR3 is CASSLAREAGGYTF. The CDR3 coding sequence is TGTGCCAGCAGCTTAGCGCGGGAGGCGGGTGGCTACACCTTC.

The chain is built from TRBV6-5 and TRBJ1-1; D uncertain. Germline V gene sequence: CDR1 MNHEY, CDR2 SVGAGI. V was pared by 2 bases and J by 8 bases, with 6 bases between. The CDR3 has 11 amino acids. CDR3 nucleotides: TGTGCCAGCAGTTACAATCTGGAAGCTTTCTTT. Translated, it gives CASSYNLEAFF.

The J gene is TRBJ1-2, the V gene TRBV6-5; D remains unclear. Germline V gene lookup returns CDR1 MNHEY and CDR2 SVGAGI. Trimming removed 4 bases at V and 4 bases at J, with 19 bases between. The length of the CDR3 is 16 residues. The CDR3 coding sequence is TGTGCCAGCAGTTCCGCCAGAACGGGAAGGGCCTATGGCTACACCTTC. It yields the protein CASSSARTGRAYGYTF.

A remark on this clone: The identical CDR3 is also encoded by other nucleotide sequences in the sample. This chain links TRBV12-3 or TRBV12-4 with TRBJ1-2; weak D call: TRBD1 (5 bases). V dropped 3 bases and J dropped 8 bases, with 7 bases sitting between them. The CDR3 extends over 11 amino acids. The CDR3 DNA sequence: TGTGCCAGCAGTTTGGGGCGCGGCTACACCTTC. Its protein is CASSLGRGYTF.

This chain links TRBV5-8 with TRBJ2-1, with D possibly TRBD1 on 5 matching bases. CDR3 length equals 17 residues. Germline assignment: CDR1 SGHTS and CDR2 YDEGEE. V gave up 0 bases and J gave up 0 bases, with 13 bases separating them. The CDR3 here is CASSLAGHLGSYNEQFF. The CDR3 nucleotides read TGTGCCAGCAGCTTGGCAGGACATCTGGGCTCCTACAATGAGCAGTTCTTC.

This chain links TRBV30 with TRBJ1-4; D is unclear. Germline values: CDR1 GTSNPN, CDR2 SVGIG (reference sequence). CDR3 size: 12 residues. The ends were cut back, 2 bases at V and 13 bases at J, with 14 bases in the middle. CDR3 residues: CAWSQGGYRLFF. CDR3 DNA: TGTGCCTGGAGTCAAGGCGGCTATAGACTGTTTTTT.

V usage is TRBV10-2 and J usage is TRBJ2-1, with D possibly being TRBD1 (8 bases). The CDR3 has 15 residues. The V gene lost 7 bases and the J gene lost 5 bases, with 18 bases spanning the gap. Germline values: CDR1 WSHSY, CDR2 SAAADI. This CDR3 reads CASIIGQGGDNEQFF. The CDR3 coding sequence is TGCGCCAGCATCATTGGACAGGGAGGGGACAATGAGCAGTTCTTC.

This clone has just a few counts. The CDR3 is CASSRDRAGGGGSYNEQFF. In DNA, the CDR3 is TGTGCCAGCAGCCGGGACAGGGCGGGAGGCGGGGGAAGCTACAATGAGCAGTTCTTC. The chain is built from TRBV2 and TRBJ2-1; D is perhaps TRBD1 (9 bases). The ends were cut back, 6 bases at V and 3 bases at J, with 27 bases in the middle. There are 19 residues in the CDR3. Germline V gene data show CDR1 as SNHLY and CDR2 as FYNNEI.

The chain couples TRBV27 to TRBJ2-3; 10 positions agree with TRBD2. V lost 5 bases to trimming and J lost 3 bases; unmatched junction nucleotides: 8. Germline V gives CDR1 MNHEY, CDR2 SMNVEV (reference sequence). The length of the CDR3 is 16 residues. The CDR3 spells CASSLTGTSATDTQYF. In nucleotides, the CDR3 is TGTGCCAGCAGTCTTACCGGGACTAGCGCTACAGATACGCAGTATTTT.

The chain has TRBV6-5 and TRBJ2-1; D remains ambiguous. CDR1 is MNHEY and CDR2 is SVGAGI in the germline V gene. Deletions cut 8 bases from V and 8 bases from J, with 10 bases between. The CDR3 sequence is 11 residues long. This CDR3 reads CASGPPHEQFF. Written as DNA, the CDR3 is TGTGCCAGCGGGCCCCCCCATGAGCAGTTCTTC.

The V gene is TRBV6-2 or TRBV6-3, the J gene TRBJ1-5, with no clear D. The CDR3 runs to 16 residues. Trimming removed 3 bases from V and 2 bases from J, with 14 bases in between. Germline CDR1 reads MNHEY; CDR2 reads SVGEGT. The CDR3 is CASSYGRGSGNQPQHF. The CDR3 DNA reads TGTGCCAGCAGTTATGGACGGGGATCGGGCAATCAGCCCCAGCATTTT.

Here the CDR3 reads CASSFRQGGHGYTF. The CDR3 DNA reads TGTGCCAGCAGCTTCCGACAGGGAGGCCATGGCTACACCTTC. The chain has TRBV5-4 and TRBJ1-2; 7 nucleotides align to TRBD1. From germline, CDR1 is SGHNT and CDR2 YYREEE (reference sequence). V shed 2 bases, J shed 6 bases, and the junction held 7 bases outside the gene matches. The CDR3 contains 14 residues.

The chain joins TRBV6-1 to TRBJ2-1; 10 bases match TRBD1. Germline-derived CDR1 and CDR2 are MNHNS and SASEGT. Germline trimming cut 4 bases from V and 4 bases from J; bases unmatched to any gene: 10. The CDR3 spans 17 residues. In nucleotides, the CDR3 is TGTGCCAGCAGTGCAGACAGGGGGCTCTCCTTATACAATGAGCAGTTCTTC. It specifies CASSADRGLSLYNEQFF.

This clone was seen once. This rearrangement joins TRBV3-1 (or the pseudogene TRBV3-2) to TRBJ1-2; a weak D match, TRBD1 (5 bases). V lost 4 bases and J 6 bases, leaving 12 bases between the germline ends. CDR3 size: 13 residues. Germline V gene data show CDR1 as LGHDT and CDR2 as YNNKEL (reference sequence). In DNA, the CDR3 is TGTGCCAGCAGCCTAGGGGTCACAAATGGCTACACCTTC. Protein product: CASSLGVTNGYTF.

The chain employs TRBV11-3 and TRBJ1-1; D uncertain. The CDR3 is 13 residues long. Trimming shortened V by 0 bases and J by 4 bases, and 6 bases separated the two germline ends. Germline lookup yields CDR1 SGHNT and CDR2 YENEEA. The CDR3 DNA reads TGTGCCAGCAGCTTAGAGAGTAGCACTGAAGCTTTCTTT. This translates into CASSLESSTEAFF.

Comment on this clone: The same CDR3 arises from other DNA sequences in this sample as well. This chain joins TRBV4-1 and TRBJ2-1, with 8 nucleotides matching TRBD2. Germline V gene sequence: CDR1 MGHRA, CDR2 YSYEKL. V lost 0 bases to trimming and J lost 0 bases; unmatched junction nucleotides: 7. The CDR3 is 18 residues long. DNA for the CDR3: TGCGCCAGCAGCCAAGATAAAGCAGCGGGGGACTCCTACAATGAGCAGTTCTTC. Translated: CASSQDKAAGDSYNEQFF.

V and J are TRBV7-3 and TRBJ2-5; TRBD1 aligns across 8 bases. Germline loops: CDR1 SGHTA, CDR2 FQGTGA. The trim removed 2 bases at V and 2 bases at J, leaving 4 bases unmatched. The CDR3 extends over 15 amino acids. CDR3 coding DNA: TGTGCCAGCAGCTTATTCCAGGGGGCGCAAGAGACCCAGTACTTC. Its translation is CASSLFQGAQETQYF.

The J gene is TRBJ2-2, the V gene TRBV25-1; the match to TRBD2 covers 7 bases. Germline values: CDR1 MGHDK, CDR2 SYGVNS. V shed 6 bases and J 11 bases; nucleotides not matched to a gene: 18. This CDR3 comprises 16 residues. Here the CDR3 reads CASSRGYGGRDGELFF. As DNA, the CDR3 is TGTGCCAGCAGCCGAGGGTATGGGGGGAGGGACGGAGAGCTGTTTTTT.

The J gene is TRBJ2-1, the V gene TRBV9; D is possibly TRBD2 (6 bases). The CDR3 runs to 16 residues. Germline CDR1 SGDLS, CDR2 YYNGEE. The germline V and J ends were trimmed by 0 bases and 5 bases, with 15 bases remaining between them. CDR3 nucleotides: TGTGCCAGCAGCGTAGGAACGGGGGTTTGGGACAATGAGCAGTTCTTC. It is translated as CASSVGTGVWDNEQFF.

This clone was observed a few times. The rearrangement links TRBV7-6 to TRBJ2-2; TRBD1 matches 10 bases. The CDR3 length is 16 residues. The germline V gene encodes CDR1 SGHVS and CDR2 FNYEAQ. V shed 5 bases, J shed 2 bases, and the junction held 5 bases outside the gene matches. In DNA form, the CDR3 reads TGTGCCAGCAGCCCACGACAGGGGGCAAACACCGGGGAGCTGTTTTTT. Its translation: CASSPRQGANTGELFF.

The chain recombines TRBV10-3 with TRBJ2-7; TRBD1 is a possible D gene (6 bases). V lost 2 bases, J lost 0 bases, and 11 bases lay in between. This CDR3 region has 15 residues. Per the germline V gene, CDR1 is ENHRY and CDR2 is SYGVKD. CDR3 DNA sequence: TGTGCCATCAGTGAGCCCTCGGACAGCTCCTACGAGCAGTACTTC. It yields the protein CAISEPSDSSYEQYF.

The CDR3 protein is CAISESGTGYGYTF. The CDR3 DNA is TGTGCCATCAGTGAGTCCGGGACAGGGTATGGCTACACCTTC. This sequence joins TRBV10-3 and TRBJ1-2, with TRBD1 identical over 9 bases. The length of the CDR3 is 14 residues. Germline values: CDR1 ENHRY, CDR2 SYGVKD. The junction had 1 base not matched to a gene; V was cut back by 0 bases and J by 5 bases.

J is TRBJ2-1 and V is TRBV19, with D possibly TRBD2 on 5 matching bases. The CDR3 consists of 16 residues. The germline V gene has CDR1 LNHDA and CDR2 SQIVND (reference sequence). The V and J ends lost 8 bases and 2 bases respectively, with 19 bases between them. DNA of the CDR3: TGTGCCAGTTCAAATACGGGGTCGGCACCCTACAATGAGCAGTTCTTC. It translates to CASSNTGSAPYNEQFF. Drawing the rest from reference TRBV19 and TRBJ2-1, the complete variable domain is DGGITQSPKYLFRKEGQNVTLSCEQNLNHDAMYWYRQDPGQGLRLIYYSQIVNDFQKGDIAEGYSVSREKKESFPLTVTSAQKNPTAFYLCASSNTGSAPYNEQFFGPGTRLTVL.

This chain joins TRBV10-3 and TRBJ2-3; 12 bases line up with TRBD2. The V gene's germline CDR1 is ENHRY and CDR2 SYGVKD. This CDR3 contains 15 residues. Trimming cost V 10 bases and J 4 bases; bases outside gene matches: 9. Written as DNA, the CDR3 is TGTGCCACCACGCTAGCGGGGGGGATGGCAGATACGCAGTATTTT. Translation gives CATTLAGGMADTQYF.

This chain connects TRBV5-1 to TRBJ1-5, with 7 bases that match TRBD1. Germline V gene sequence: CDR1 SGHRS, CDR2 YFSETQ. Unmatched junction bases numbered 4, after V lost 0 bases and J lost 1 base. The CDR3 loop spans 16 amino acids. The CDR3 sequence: CASSLEGARSNQPQHF. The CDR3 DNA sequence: TGCGCCAGCAGCTTGGAGGGGGCAAGGAGCAATCAGCCCCAGCATTTT.

CDR3 coding DNA: TGCGCCAGCAGTAGAGCGGGAGGGACGGTTAATGAGCAGTTCTTC. Translating gives CASSRAGGTVNEQFF. The genes are TRBV10-1 and TRBJ2-1, with 10 bases lining up with TRBD2. The V segment lost 5 bases and the J segment 7 bases; nucleotides outside the gene matches: 8. The CDR3 totals 15 residues. Germline values: CDR1 WNHNN, CDR2 SYGVQD (reference sequence).

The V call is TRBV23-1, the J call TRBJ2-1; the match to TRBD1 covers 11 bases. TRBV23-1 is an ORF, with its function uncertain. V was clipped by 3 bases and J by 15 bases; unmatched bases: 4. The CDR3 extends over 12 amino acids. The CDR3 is CASSHTGTGGFF. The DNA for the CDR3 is TGCGCCAGCAGTCACACCGGGACAGGGGGGTTCTTC.

CDR3 nucleotides: TGTGCCAGTAGTCGATCTTCTAGCGGGATCCCTACAGATACGCAGTATTTT. Amino acids: CASSRSSSGIPTDTQYF. The chain recombines TRBV19 with TRBJ2-3, with 9 bases lining up with TRBD2. The CDR3 loop spans 17 amino acids. Germline CDR1 is LNHDA and CDR2 is SQIVND (reference sequence). V shed 5 bases, J shed 3 bases, and the junction held 12 bases outside the gene matches.

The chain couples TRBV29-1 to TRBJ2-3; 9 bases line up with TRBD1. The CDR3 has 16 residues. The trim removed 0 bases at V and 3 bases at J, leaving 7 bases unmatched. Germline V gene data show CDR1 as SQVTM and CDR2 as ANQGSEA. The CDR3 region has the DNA TGCAGCGTTGAAGATATTCCGGGACAGGGAACAGATACGCAGTATTTT. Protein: CSVEDIPGQGTDTQYF.

CDR3 coding DNA: TGTGCCAGCAGCTTCGGAGGGGGGGCACCGGGAAATTCACCCCTCCACTTT. It codes for CASSFGGGAPGNSPLHF. The chain joins TRBV5-6 to TRBJ1-6; the D gene is possibly TRBD1 (6 bases). CDR1 is SGHDT and CDR2 is YYEEEE in the germline V gene. CDR3 size: 17 residues. V was shortened by 2 bases and J by 7 bases, with 19 bases between the two germline ends.